What follows is one T cell receptor (beta chain) and its context. Only in-frame clones appear in the TCRdb table, and some are missing; sequencing was by immunoSEQ multiplex PCR. The sample carries over 55,000 clones, roughly 84% recorded once. This entry is derived from a study of blood T cell repertoires in COVID-19. Study in general: The United States, Italy and Spain were the sources of the acute and convalescent COVID-19 samples.

This CDR3 is 15 amino acids long. Germline V gene lookup returns CDR1 LGHDT and CDR2 YNNKEL (reference sequence). After removal of 0 bases from V and 4 bases from J, the junction contained 5 bases not matched to a gene. The sample comprised peripheral blood. The chain is built from TRBV3-1 (or the pseudogene TRBV3-2) and TRBJ2-7; 8 positions agree with TRBD1. The clonotype comes from a man aged 50 to 60 with active COVID-19. CDR3 in amino acids: CASSQDQGAWYEQYF. The CDR3 DNA is TGTGCCAGCAGCCAAGACCAGGGGGCTTGGTACGAGCAGTACTTC.